These 7 T cell receptor beta chains came from one sample sequenced in a study of cytomegalovirus exposure and HLA in healthy donors. The primer mix had 60 Vbeta and 13 Jbeta primers. Data came from immunoSEQ multiplex PCR; TCRdb stores just in-frame clones and leaves some out. The table shows 100,000 to 150,000 clones, with approximately 78% occurring only once. Sequencing input: PBMCs. The receptors were sampled from a young man in good health and CMV-seropositive.

The sample holds a few counts of this clone. The chain is built from TRBV7-8 and TRBJ2-7; 7 positions agree with TRBD1. From germline, CDR1 is SGHVS and CDR2 FQNEAQ. The CDR3 contains 16 residues. With 2 bases clipped from V and 1 base from J, the junction kept 8 bases outside the gene matches. CDR3 sequence reads: CASSLFGTEGSYEQYF. The CDR3 bases are TGTGCCAGCAGCTTATTTGGGACAGAAGGATCCTACGAGCAGTACTTC.

The rearrangement joins TRBV4-2 to TRBJ1-2, with D hard to call. With 0 bases removed from V and 7 bases from J, the gap between germline ends came to 15 bases. Germline CDR1 is LGHNA and CDR2 is YNFKEQ. The CDR3 is 15 residues long. In DNA form, the CDR3 reads TGTGCCAGCAGCCAAGATGGCCCACGGGTTAGTGGCTACACCTTC. Translating it yields CASSQDGPRVSGYTF.

The V call is TRBV27, the J call TRBJ1-2, with 7 bases fitting TRBD1. V lost 2 bases, J lost 5 bases, and 2 bases stayed unmatched. In germline, CDR1 is MNHEY, CDR2 SMNVEV (reference sequence). The CDR3 is made up of 13 amino acids. The CDR3 sequence is CASSLRTGYGYTF. The CDR3 nucleotides read TGTGCCAGCAGTTTACGGACAGGTTATGGCTACACCTTC.

This sequence joins TRBV6-5 and TRBJ2-7; a possible D gene is TRBD1 (5 bases). The CDR3 covers 13 residues. The V gene's germline CDR1 is MNHEY and CDR2 SVGAGI. V dropped 5 bases and J dropped 4 bases, with 12 bases sitting between them. In DNA form, the CDR3 reads TGTGCCAGCAGTCAAGGCAGGGTGTACGAGCAGTACTTC. It is translated as CASSQGRVYEQYF.

The chain uses TRBV7-9 and TRBJ2-5; 10 bases map to TRBD2. CDR1 SEHNR and CDR2 FQNEAQ come from the germline V gene (reference sequence). This CDR3 has 15 amino acids. The ends lost 2 bases at V and 5 bases at J; junction bases unmatched: 5. The CDR3: CASSLSSGSRETQYF. In nucleotides, the CDR3 is TGTGCCAGCAGCTTATCTAGCGGGAGTCGTGAGACCCAGTACTTC.

This clone has only one observation. This chain uses TRBV2 with TRBJ2-7, with a possible D match to TRBD2 (5 bases). The CDR3 loop spans 13 amino acids. V was shortened by 3 bases and J by 3 bases, with 9 bases between the two germline ends. CDR1 is SNHLY and CDR2 is FYNNEI in the germline V gene. As DNA, the CDR3 is TGTGCCAGCAGTGATAGTCGGGGCTACGAGCAGTACTTC. Translation: CASSDSRGYEQYF.

The chain combines TRBV5-1 with TRBJ2-5; 7 nucleotides align to TRBD2. Trimming at V came to 4 bases and at J to 5 bases, leaving 11 bases not matched to a gene. This CDR3 comprises 15 residues. The germline CDR1 and CDR2 sequences are SGHRS and YFSETQ. The CDR3 DNA reads TGCGCCAGCAGCCCGGGACCACTGGGGGGGGAGACCCAGTACTTC. Translation: CASSPGPLGGETQYF.